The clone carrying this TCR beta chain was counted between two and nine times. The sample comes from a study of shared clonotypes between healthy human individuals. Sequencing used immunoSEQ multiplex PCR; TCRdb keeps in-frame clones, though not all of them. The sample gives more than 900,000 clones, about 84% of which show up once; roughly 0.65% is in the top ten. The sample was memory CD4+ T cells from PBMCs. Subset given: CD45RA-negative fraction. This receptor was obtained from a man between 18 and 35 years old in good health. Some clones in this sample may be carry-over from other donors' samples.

The CDR3 region is CASSPNLYGYTF. CDR3 DNA: TGTGCCAGCAGTCCGAACCTCTATGGCTACACCTTC. The chain links TRBV28 to TRBJ1-2; D is unclear. The V end lost 5 bases, the J end lost 4 bases, and 8 bases lay between the germline ends. Germline V CDR1 and CDR2: MDHEN, SYDVKM. The CDR3 length is 12 residues.